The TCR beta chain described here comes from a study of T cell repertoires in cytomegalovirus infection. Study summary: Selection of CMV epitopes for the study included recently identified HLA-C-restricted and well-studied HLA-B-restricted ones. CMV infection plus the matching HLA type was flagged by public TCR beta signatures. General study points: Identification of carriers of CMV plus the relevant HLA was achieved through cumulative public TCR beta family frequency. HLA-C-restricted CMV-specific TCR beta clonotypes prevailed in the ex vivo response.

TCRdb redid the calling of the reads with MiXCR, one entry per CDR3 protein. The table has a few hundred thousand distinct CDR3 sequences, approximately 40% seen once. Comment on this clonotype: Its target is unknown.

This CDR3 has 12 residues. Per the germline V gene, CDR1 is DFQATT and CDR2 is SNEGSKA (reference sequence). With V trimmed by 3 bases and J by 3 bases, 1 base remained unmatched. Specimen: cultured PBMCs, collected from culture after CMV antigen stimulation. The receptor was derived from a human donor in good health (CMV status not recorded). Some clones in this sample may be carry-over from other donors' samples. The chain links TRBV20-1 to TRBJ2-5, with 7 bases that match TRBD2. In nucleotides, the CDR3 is TGCAGTGCTAGTGGGGGGGAAGAGACCCAGTACTTC. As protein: CSASGGEETQYF.